The subject of this entry is one T cell receptor (beta chain). The CDR3 contains 15 residues. The trim removed 3 bases at V and 5 bases at J, leaving 8 bases unmatched. Per germline, CDR1 SGHAT and CDR2 FQNNGV. The data were obtained in a study of control samples from healthy donors and cancer patients. Produced via immunoSEQ multiplex PCR; TCRdb's table is partial and in-frame only. The table includes some 140,000 clones, 70% to 90% detected once. The sequence was obtained from a woman between 25 and 40 years old in good health. V and J are TRBV11-2 and TRBJ2-5; 8 bases are a match to TRBD2. The specimen was blood. The chain's CDR3 is CASSFWTSPIETQYF. CDR3 coding DNA: TGTGCCAGCAGCTTTTGGACTAGCCCAATTGAGACCCAGTACTTC.